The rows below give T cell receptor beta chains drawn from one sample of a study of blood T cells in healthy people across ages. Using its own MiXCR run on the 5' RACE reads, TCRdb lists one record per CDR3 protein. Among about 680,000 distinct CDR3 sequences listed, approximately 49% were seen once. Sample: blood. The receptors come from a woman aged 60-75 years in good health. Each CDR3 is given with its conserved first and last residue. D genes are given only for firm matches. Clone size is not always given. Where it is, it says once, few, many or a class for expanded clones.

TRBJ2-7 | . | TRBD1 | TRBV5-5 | TGTGCCAGCAGCATCGGGACAGGGGTTACCTACGAGCAGTACTTC | CASSIGTGVTYEQYF
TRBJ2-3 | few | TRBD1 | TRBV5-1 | TGCGCCAGCAGCTTAGGGGGCACAACGGGTTACACAGATACGCAGTATTTT | CASSLGGTTGYTDTQYF
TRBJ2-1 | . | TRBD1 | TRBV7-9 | TGTGCCAGCAGCTTACGCCCCACAGGGGGCCCATACAATGAGCAGTTCTTC | CASSLRPTGGPYNEQFF
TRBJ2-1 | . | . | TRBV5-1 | TGCGCCAGCAGCTTGGAGCCGGTCTACAATGAGCAGTTCTTC | CASSLEPVYNEQFF
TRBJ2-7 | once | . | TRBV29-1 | TGCAGCGTTGTGACAGTGATGTTTTTCTACGAGCAGTACTTC | CSVVTVMFFYEQYF
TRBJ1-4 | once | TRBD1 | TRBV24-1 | TGTGCCACCAGCGGGACAGCTAATGAAAAACTGTTTTTT | CATSGTANEKLFF
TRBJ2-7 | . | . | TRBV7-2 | TGTGCCAGCAGCTCCGTTAGTAGCAGGTACTCCTACGAGCAGTACTTC | CASSSVSSRYSYEQYF
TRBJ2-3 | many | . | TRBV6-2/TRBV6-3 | TGTGCCAGCAGTTTGGACCGGCGGGGTACGCAGTATTTT | CASSLDRRGTQYF
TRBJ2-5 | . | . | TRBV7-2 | TGTGCCAGCAGCTTAGGGGTGGCTGCGGGGGCTAAAGAGACCCAGTACTTC | CASSLGVAAGAKETQYF
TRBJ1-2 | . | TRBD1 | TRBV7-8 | TGTGCCAGCAGCCCAAACACAGGGGTAACCAACTATGGCTACACCTTC | CASSPNTGVTNYGYTF
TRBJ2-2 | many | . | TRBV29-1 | TGCAGCGTTGTACTGACTCAGGGTTCGGGGGAGCTGTTTTTT | CSVVLTQGSGELFF
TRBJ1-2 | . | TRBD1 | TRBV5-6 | TGTGCCAGCAGCCATGACAGGGGGAAGGAATATGGCTACACCTTC | CASSHDRGKEYGYTF
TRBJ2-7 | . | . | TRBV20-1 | TGCAGTGCAACCCATAGCGGTTTCTCCTACGAGCAGTACTTC | CSATHSGFSYEQYF
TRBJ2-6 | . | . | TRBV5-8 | TGTGCCAGCATGGTCGGGGGGCTAGGCGCTGGGGCCAACGTCCTGACTTTC | CASMVGGLGAGANVLTF
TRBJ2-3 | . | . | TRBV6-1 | TGTGCCAACAGTGAAGCAGGGAGGGATACGCAGTATTTT | CANSEAGRDTQYF
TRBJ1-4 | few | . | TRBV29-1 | TGCAGCGTTTCGGGGGGACGGGAAAAACTGTTTTTT | CSVSGGREKLFF
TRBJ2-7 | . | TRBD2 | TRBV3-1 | TGTGCCAGCAGGGGTAGCGGGAGGAGCCCCTACGAGCAGTACTTC | CASRGSGRSPYEQYF
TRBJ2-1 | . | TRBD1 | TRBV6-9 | TGTGCCAGCAGCTTAGGACAGGGGGCGCAGGGTGAGCAGTTCTTC | CASSLGQGAQGEQFF
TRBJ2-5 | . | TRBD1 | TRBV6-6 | TGTGCCAGCAGAAAGACAGGGATCCAAGAGACCCAGTACTTC | CASRKTGIQETQYF
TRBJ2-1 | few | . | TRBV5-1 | TGCGCCAGCAGCCCTAGGTCTACCCGTTACAATGAGCAGTTCTTC | CASSPRSTRYNEQFF
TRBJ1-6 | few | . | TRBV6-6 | TGTGCCAGCAGCCCTACGGGCGTCTCACCCCTCCACTTT | CASSPTGVSPLHF
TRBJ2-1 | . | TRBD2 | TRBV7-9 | TGTGCCAGCAGCACTTCTATTAGCGGGAGGGAGGTTACCTACAATGAGCAGTTCTTC | CASSTSISGREVTYNEQFF
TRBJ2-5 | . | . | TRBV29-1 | TGCAGCGTTGAGTTGAGGACAAAAGAGACCCAGTACTTC | CSVELRTKETQYF
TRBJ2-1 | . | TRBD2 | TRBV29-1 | TGCAGCGTCAGAGCGGGAGGGCCGGATAATGAGCAGTTCTTC | CSVRAGGPDNEQFF
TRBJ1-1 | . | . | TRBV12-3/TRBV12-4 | TGTGCCAGCAGGTATGGACATCGGACTGAAGCTTTCTTT | CASRYGHRTEAFF
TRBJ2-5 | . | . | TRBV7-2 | TGTGCCAGCAGGACCTCCGTCGAGCGACAAGAGACCCAGTACTTC | CASRTSVERQETQYF
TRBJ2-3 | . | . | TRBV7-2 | TGTGCCAGCAGCCCAACGACCCGGGGATCGGATACGCAGTATTTT | CASSPTTRGSDTQYF
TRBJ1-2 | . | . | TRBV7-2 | TGTGCCAGCAGCTTAGCCAGGAATCTCCTCTATGGCTACACCTTC | CASSLARNLLYGYTF
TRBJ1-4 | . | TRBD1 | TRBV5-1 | TGCGCCAGCAGCTTGGGAGGGACAGCTAATGAAAAACTGTTTTTT | CASSLGGTANEKLFF
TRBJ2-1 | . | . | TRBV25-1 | TGTGCCAGCAGTGCACAGGGTCTCTATGAGCAGTTCTTC | CASSAQGLYEQFF
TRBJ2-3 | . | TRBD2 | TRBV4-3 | TGCGCCAGCAGCCAAGGACTAGCAAGGGCAGATACGCAGTATTTT | CASSQGLARADTQYF
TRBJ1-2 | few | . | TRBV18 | TGTGCCAGCTCACCGGGAGGGGACTATGGCTACACCTTC | CASSPGGDYGYTF
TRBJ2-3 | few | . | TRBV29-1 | TGCAGCGTTGAAGATGGAAAGCGGTACACAGATACGCAGTATTTT | CSVEDGKRYTDTQYF
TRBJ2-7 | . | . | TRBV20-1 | TGCAGTGCTAGAGATCCGATCGGGACCGAGACCTACGAGCAGTACTTC | CSARDPIGTETYEQYF
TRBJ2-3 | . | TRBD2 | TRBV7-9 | TGTGCCAGCAGCCAGACTAGCAGCCTCACAGATACGCAGTATTTT | CASSQTSSLTDTQYF
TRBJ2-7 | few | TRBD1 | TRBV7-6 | TGTGCCAGCAGCTTGTCGATTGGGGACAGGGGTCAGTACTTC | CASSLSIGDRGQYF